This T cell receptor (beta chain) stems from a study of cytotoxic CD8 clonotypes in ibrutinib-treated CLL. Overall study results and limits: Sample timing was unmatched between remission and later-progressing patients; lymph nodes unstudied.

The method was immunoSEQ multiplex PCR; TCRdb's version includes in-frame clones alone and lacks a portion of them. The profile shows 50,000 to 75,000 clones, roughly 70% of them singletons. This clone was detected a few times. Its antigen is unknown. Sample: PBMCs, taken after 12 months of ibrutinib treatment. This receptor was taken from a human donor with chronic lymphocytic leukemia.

The CDR3 nucleotides read TGCGCCAGCAGCTTGGATGATACGCAGTATTTT. Its protein is CASSLDDTQYF. The rearrangement links TRBV5-1 to TRBJ2-3; D is ambiguous. Between the trimmed V and J ends, which lost 0 bases and 6 bases, there was a span of 2 bases. CDR1 SGHRS and CDR2 YFSETQ come from the germline V gene. CDR3 length: 11 amino acids.